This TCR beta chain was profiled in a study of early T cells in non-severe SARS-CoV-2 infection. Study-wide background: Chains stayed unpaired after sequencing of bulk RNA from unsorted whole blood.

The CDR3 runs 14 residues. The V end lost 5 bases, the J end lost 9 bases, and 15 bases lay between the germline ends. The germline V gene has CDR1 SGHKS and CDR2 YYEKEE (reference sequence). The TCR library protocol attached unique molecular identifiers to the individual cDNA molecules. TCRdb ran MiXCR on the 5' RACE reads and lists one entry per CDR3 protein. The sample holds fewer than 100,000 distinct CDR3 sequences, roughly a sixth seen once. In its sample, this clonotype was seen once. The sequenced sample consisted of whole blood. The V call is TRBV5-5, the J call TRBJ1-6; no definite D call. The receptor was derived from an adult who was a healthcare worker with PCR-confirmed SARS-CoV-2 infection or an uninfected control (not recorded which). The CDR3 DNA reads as TGTGCCAGCAGATACCGGGAGCCGAGTTCACCCCTCCACTTT. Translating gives CASRYREPSSPLHF.